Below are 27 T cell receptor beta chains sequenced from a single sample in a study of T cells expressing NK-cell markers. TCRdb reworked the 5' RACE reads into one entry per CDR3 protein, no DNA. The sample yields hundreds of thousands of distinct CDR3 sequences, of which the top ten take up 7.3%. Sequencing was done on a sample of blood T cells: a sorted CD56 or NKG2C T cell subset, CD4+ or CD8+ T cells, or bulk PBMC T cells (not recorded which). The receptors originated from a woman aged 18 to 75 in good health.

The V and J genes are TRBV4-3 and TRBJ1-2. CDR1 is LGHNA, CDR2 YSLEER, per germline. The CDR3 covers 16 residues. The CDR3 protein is CASSHNYVGEENGYTF.

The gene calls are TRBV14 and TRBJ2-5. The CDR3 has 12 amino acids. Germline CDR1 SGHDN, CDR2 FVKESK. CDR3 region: CASSQSEETQYF.

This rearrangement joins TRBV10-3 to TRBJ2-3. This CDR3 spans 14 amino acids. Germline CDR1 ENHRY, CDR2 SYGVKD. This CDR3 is CAISEYRSTDTQYF.

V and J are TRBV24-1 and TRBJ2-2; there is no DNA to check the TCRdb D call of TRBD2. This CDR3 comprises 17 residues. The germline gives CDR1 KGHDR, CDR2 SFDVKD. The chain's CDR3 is CATSDPGTSGGSGELFF.

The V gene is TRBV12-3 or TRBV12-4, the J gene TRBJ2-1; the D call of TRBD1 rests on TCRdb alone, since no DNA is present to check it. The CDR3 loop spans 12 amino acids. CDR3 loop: CASSFHRAEQFF.

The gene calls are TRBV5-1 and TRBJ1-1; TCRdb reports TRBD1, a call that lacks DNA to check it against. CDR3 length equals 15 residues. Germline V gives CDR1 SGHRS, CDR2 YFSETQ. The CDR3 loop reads CASSLGDRGSTEAFF.

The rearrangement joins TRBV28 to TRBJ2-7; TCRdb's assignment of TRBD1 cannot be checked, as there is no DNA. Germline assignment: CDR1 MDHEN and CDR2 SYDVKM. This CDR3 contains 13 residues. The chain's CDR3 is CASSPTGLGEQYF.

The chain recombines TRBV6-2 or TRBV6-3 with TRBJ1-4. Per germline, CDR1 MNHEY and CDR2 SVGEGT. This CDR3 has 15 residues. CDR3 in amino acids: CASSFRRGGYEKLFF.

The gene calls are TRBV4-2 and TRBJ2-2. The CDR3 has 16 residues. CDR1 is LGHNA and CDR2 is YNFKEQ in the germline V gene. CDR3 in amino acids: CASSPRGDTTTGELFF.

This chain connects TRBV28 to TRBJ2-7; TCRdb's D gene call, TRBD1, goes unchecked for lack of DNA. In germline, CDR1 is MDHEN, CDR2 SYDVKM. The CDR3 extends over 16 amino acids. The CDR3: CASSLYSGRKAYEQYF.

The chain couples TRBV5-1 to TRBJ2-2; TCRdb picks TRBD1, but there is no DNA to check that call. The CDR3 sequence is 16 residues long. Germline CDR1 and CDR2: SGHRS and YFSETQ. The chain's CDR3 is CASSQARTGGTGELFF.

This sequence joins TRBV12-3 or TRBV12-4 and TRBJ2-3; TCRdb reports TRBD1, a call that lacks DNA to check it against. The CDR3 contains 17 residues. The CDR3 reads CASSLRLAGDATDTQYF.

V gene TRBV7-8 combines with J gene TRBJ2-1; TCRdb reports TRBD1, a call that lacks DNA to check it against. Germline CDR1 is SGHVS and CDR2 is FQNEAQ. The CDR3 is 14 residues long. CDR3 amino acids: CASSWDRGSNEQFF. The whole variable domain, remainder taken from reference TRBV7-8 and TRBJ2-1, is GAGVSQSPRYKVAKRGQDVALRCDPISGHVSLFWYQQALGQGPEFLTYFQNEAQLDKSGLPSDRFFAERPEGSVSTLKIQRTQQEDSAVYLCASSWDRGSNEQFFGPGTRLTVL.

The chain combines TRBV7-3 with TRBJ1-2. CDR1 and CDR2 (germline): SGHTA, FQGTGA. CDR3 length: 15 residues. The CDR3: CASSPSGGGTYGYTF.

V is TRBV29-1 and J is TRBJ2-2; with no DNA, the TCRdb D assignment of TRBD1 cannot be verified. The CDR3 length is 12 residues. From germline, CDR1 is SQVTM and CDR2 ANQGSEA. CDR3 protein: CSGDRPTGELFF.

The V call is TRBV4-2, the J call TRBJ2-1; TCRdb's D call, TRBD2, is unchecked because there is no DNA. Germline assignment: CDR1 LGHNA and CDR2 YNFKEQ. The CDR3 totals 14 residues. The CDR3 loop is CASSQDGEADEQFF.

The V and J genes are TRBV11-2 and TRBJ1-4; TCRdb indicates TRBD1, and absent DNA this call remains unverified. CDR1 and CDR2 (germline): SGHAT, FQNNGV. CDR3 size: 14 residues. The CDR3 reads CASSFAGEDEKLFF.

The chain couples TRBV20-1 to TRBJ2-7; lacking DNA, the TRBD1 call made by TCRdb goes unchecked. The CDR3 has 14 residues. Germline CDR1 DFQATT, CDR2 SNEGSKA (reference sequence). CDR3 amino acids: CSARDGGGGLEQYF.

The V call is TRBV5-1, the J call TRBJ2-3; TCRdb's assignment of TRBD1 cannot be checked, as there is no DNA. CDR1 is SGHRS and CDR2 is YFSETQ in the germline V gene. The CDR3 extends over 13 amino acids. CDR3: CASSLQGTDTQYF.

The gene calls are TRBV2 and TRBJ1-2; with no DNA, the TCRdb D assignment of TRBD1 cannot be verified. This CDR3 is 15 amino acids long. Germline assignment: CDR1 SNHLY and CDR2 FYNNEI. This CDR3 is CASSDQARGGHGYTF. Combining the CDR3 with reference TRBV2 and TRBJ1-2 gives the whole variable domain EPEVTQTPSHQVTQMGQEVILRCVPISNHLYFYWYRQILGQKVEFLVSFYNNEISEKSEIFDDQFSVERPDGSNFTLKIRSTKLEDSAMYFCASSDQARGGHGYTFGSGTRLTVV.

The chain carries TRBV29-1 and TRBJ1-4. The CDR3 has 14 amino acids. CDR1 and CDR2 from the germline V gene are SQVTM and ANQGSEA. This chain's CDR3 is CSVEEEATNEKLFF.

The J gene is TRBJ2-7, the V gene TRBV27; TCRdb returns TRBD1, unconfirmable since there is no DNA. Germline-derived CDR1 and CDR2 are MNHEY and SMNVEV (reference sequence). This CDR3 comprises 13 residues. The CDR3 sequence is CASGTANSYEQYF.

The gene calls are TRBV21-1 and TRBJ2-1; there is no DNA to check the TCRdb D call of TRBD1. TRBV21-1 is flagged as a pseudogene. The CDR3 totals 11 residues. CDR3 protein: CAREGGFHWFF.

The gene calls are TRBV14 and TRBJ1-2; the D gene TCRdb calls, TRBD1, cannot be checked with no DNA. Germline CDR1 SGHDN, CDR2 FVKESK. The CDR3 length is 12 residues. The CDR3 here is CASSQTGGLGTF.

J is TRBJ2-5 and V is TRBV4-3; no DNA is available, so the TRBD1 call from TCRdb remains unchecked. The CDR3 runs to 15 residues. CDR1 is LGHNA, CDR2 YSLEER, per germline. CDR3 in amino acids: CASSQDPGGWETQYF.

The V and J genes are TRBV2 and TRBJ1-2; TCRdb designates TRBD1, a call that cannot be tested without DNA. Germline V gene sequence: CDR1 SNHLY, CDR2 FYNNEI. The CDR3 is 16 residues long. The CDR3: CASMLLPTQGYYGYTF.

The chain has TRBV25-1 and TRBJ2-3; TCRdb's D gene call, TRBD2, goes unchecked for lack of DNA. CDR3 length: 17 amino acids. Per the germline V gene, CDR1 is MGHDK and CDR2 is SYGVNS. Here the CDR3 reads CASSEKGGRRGTDTQYF.